This T cell receptor beta chain was observed in a study of neurological immune-mediated disorders. The making of cDNA relied on 5'RACE with 10-nucleotide random UMIs. Via MiXCR, TCRdb re-called the 5' RACE reads, giving one row per CDR3 protein. The sample holds 55,000 to 70,000 distinct CDR3 sequences, roughly 3.9% seen once. This clonotype was found many times. Its antigen is unidentified. General study points: Expanded clones shared no CDR3 amino acid sequences across subjects, suggesting private repertoires in all groups. There was no clinical or MRI feature that showed an association with the multiple sclerosis repertoire cluster. One related-CDR3 cluster, found by phylogenetic grouping, held repertoires of 18 of 34 multiple sclerosis patients and is a possible signature.

The CDR3 has 13 amino acids. Trimming cost V 4 bases and J 1 base, with 7 bases left between them. Germline V gene sequence: CDR1 SEHNR, CDR2 FQNEAQ (reference sequence). The V and J genes are TRBV7-9 and TRBJ1-2; D gene ambiguous. The receptor was derived from a man younger than 45 with multiple sclerosis. The sample consisted of PBMCs. Written as DNA, the CDR3 is TGTGCCAGCAGCTCCCGAAATAACTATGGCTACACCTTC. As protein: CASSSRNNYGYTF.